One and the same sample provided the 29 T cell receptor beta chains below, sequenced in a study of beta chain features in type 1 diabetes. The study, taken as a whole, reports: Type 1 diabetes patients showed a moderate but significant shortening of TCRB CDR3s in all four CD4+ subsets.

No antigens are known for them. Expressed TCRB transcripts got sequenced, as all isolated RNA was reverse transcribed. The assay was immunoSEQ multiplex PCR, and TCRdb's table has in-frame clones only and misses some. In the table there are about 340,000 clones, approximately 9.9% of which are singletons. Sequences were obtained from central memory CD4+ T cells from blood. The source is a man aged 30 to 45 with type 1 diabetes.

The chain links TRBV7-6 to TRBJ2-1, with TRBD1 matching over 8 bases. Germline lookup yields CDR1 SGHVS and CDR2 FNYEAQ. The CDR3 extends over 17 amino acids. The V segment lost 0 bases and the J segment 6 bases; nucleotides outside the gene matches: 10. The CDR3 is CASSLAKGRDRSNEQFF. The CDR3 DNA reads as TGTGCCAGCAGCTTAGCGAAGGGTCGGGACAGGTCCAATGAGCAGTTCTTC. Together with reference TRBV7-6 and TRBJ2-1, the CDR3 gives the full variable domain: GAGVSQSPRYKVTKRGQDVALRCDPISGHVSLYWYRQALGQGPEFLTYFNYEAQQDKSGLPNDRFSAERPEGSISTLTIQRTEQRDSAMYRCASSLAKGRDRSNEQFFGPGTRLTVL.

The table lists this clone with a few counts. This chain connects TRBV29-1 to TRBJ2-6; D perhaps matches TRBD2 (6 bases). The CDR3 spans 16 residues. Looked up from germline, CDR1 is SQVTM and CDR2 is ANQGSEA. The V and J ends lost 0 bases and 1 base respectively, with 10 bases between them. The CDR3 DNA is TGCAGCGTTGAAGAGCGGGACGGGTCTGGGGCCAACGTCCTGACTTTC. Its protein is CSVEERDGSGANVLTF.

This clone was seen a few times. The chain carries TRBV4-3 and TRBJ2-7; a possible D gene is TRBD1 (6 bases). Looked up from germline, CDR1 is LGHNA and CDR2 is YSLEER. The length of the CDR3 is 12 residues. V dropped 3 bases and J dropped 6 bases, with 9 bases sitting between them. The CDR3 protein is CASSHRGGEQYF. The CDR3 DNA reads TGCGCCAGCAGCCACAGGGGTGGCGAGCAGTACTTC.

In this sample, this clone turned up a few times. V usage is TRBV4-3 and J usage is TRBJ1-4; 9 bases fit TRBD1. The CDR3 loop spans 15 amino acids. From germline, CDR1 is LGHNA and CDR2 YSLEER. The V segment lost 3 bases and the J segment 8 bases; nucleotides outside the gene matches: 7. The CDR3 reads CASSHTGTGNEKLFF. The CDR3 DNA is TGCGCCAGCAGCCACACGGGGACAGGGAACGAAAAACTGTTTTTT.

V gene TRBV27 combines with J gene TRBJ2-1; D perhaps matches TRBD2 (5 bases). Germline V gene lookup returns CDR1 MNHEY and CDR2 SMNVEV (reference sequence). The germline V and J ends were trimmed by 6 bases and 0 bases, with 15 bases remaining between them. This CDR3 spans 16 amino acids. The CDR3, as DNA: TGTGCCAGCAGGGCGGCCCCCAGCGGCTCCTACAATGAGCAGTTCTTC. It encodes CASRAAPSGSYNEQFF.

The gene calls are TRBV28 and TRBJ2-3; possible D gene TRBD1, 6 bases. Germline V CDR1 and CDR2: MDHEN, SYDVKM. V gave up 8 bases and J gave up 3 bases, with 18 bases separating them. This CDR3 comprises 15 residues. The DNA for the CDR3 is TGTGCCAGCTTCGCAGCAGGGGACGGAACAGATACGCAGTATTTT. It encodes CASFAAGDGTDTQYF. Combining the CDR3 with reference TRBV28 and TRBJ2-3 gives the whole variable domain DVKVTQSSRYLVKRTGEKVFLECVQDMDHENMFWYRQDPGLGLRLIYFSYDVKMKEKGDIPEGYSVSREKKERFSLILESASTNQTSMYLCASFAAGDGTDTQYFGPGTRLTVL.

J is TRBJ2-1 and V is TRBV27, with a possible D match to TRBD2 (5 bases). V was cut by 2 bases and J by 13 bases, with 18 bases left in between. The CDR3 contains 14 residues. The germline CDR1 and CDR2 sequences are MNHEY and SMNVEV (reference sequence). The CDR3 region has the DNA TGTGCCAGCAGTTTAGTTCTAGCCGCTAGAGCTCAGTTCTTC. Translating gives CASSLVLAARAQFF.

This clone has just a few counts. The chain carries TRBV11-2 and TRBJ2-7, with D possibly TRBD1 on 7 matching bases. Germline V gene lookup returns CDR1 SGHAT and CDR2 FQNNGV. The ends were cut back, 1 base at V and 1 base at J, with 14 bases in the middle. The CDR3 contains 16 residues. The CDR3 coding sequence is TGTGCCAGCAGCTTAGGACTCAGGGGGGCTTCCTACGAGCAGTACTTC. It specifies CASSLGLRGASYEQYF.

The V call is TRBV11-2, the J call TRBJ1-2; maybe TRBD1 (6 bases). Germline CDR1 reads SGHAT; CDR2 reads FQNNGV. The CDR3 extends over 14 amino acids. The germline V and J ends were trimmed by 5 bases and 8 bases, with 18 bases remaining between them. CDR3 amino acids: CASSPSGGQRGYTF. The CDR3 DNA reads as TGTGCCAGCAGCCCGTCTGGGGGGCAGAGAGGCTACACCTTC.

With respect to this clone: An end of the junction differs from the germline gene, which may be a read error. The rearrangement uses TRBV7-9 and TRBJ2-7, with TRBD1 matching over 8 bases. Looked up from germline, CDR1 is SEHNR and CDR2 is FQNEAQ (reference sequence). The CDR3 runs 14 residues. The CDR3 reads CASSQDGQGSEQYF. The DNA for the CDR3 is TGCGCCAGCAGCCAAGATGGACAGGGTAGCGAGCAGTACTTC. The full variable domain, in which reference TRBV7-9 and TRBJ2-7 provide the parts outside the CDR3, is DTGVSQNPRHKITKRGQNVTFRCDPISEHNRLYWYRQTLGQGPEFLTYFQNEAQLEKSRLLSDRFSAERPKGSFSTLEIQRTEQGDSAMYLCASSQDGQGSEQYFGPGTRLTVT.

V and J are TRBV5-6 and TRBJ2-3, with D possibly being TRBD1 (6 bases). This CDR3 is built from 18 residues. Germline V gene lookup returns CDR1 SGHDT and CDR2 YYEEEE. Deletions cut 0 bases from V and 0 bases from J, with 17 bases between. The CDR3 is CASSLAYRVKTSTDTQYF. The CDR3 DNA reads TGTGCCAGCAGCTTGGCCTACAGGGTGAAAACTAGCACAGATACGCAGTATTTT.

This clone turned up a few times. This chain uses TRBV12-5 with TRBJ2-3; 8 bases are shared with TRBD1. The CDR3 covers 19 residues. From germline, CDR1 is LGHNT and CDR2 FRNRAP. The V segment lost 2 bases and the J segment 4 bases; nucleotides outside the gene matches: 17. The CDR3 DNA reads as TGTGCTAGTGGTTTGCCAGATCCCCAGGGGGCTGGAGGGGCAGATACGCAGTATTTT. This encodes CASGLPDPQGAGGADTQYF. Combining the CDR3 with reference TRBV12-5 and TRBJ2-3 gives the whole variable domain DARVTQTPRHKVTEMGQEVTMRCQPILGHNTVFWYRQTMMQGLELLAYFRNRAPLDDSGMPKDRFSAEMPDATLATLKIQPSEPRDSAVYFCASGLPDPQGAGGADTQYFGPGTRLTVL.

The J gene is TRBJ2-3, the V gene TRBV4-1, with D maybe TRBD1 (5 bases). The germline V gene encodes CDR1 MGHRA and CDR2 YSYEKL. With 3 bases removed from V and 5 bases from J, the gap between germline ends came to 18 bases. The CDR3 totals 16 residues. CDR3 amino acids: CASSQDLRAPGDTQYF. As DNA, the CDR3 is TGCGCCAGCAGCCAGGACCTCAGGGCCCCTGGAGATACGCAGTATTTT.

This clone was detected only a few times. This chain links TRBV9 with TRBJ1-1; unclear D gene. From germline, CDR1 is SGDLS and CDR2 YYNGEE. The CDR3 extends over 14 amino acids. Trimming stripped 4 bases from V and 1 base from J, with 11 bases between. CDR3 residues: CASSPGIENTEAFF. The CDR3 coding sequence is TGTGCCAGCAGCCCTGGGATCGAGAACACTGAAGCTTTCTTT.

As regards this clone: Other DNA sequences within the sample encode an identical CDR3. The V and J genes are TRBV4-3 and TRBJ1-1; D is perhaps TRBD1 (6 bases). V was shortened by 3 bases and J by 3 bases, with 14 bases between the two germline ends. CDR1 and CDR2 from the germline V gene are LGHNA and YSLEER. This CDR3 is 15 amino acids long. CDR3 sequence (DNA): TGCGCCAGCAGCCAGGATCCACAGGGATACACTGAAGCTTTCTTT. Translation: CASSQDPQGYTEAFF.

This clone turned up a few times. CDR3 protein: CASSFRTVTGELFF. The CDR3 bases are TGTGCCAGCAGTTTTAGGACAGTCACCGGGGAGCTGTTTTTT. This chain connects TRBV27 to TRBJ2-2; TRBD1 is a possible D gene (6 bases). The V gene lost 3 bases and the J gene lost 4 bases, with 9 bases spanning the gap. Looked up from germline, CDR1 is MNHEY and CDR2 is SMNVEV (reference sequence). The CDR3 loop spans 14 amino acids.

The genes are TRBV28 and TRBJ2-1; TRBD2 might be the D (6 bases). This CDR3 contains 16 residues. Germline V gene lookup returns CDR1 MDHEN and CDR2 SYDVKM. V was pared by 7 bases and J by 12 bases, with 28 bases between. In nucleotides, the CDR3 is TGTGCCAGCAATGGCGGCAGCAGGGCCGGGGGAATTGGGCAGTTCTTC. Residues: CASNGGSRAGGIGQFF.

V and J are TRBV7-2 and TRBJ2-3; 10 bases match TRBD2. The J segment lost 5 bases and the V segment lost 0 bases, leaving 5 bases of the junction unmatched. Germline V gene data show CDR1 as SGHTA and CDR2 as FQGNSA. The CDR3 loop spans 16 amino acids. The CDR3 DNA follows: TGTGCCAGCAGCTTAGCCCTAGCGGGGGCCCAAGATACGCAGTATTTT. Translation gives CASSLALAGAQDTQYF.

This clone turned up a few times. This sequence joins TRBV15 and TRBJ2-6; D assignment may be TRBD1 or TRBD2 (5 bases each). V dropped 3 bases and J dropped 0 bases, with 9 bases sitting between them. The CDR3 runs 16 residues. CDR1 and CDR2 from the germline V gene are LNHNV and YYDKDF (reference sequence). CDR3 bases: TGTGCCACCAGCAGGACCGGGACCTCTGGGGCCAACGTCCTGACTTTC. Its translation: CATSRTGTSGANVLTF.

The V and J genes are TRBV21-1 and TRBJ2-1. TRBV21-1 constitutes a pseudogene. The CDR3 is made up of 17 amino acids. For the CDR3, the DNA is TGTGCCAGCAGCAATCCCTCCGGGGCGGCCTTAATCGATGAGCAGTTCTTC. This codes for CASSNPSGAALIDEQFF.

The CDR3 protein is CASSYSYQAEAFF. The CDR3 nucleotides read TGTGCCAGCAGTTACTCCTACCAGGCTGAAGCTTTCTTT. This chain links TRBV6-5 with TRBJ1-1; D ambiguous. Germline-derived CDR1 and CDR2 are MNHEY and SVGAGI. V was pared by 0 bases and J by 6 bases, with 8 bases between. CDR3 length: 13 amino acids.

The rearrangement joins TRBV25-1 to TRBJ2-1; 12 bases align to TRBD2. Trimming at V came to 7 bases and at J to 8 bases, leaving 9 bases not matched to a gene. This CDR3 has 15 residues. Germline V gene sequence: CDR1 MGHDK, CDR2 SYGVNS. The CDR3, as DNA: TGTGCCAGCACTTACGCTAGCGGGGGGGCGGATGAGCAGTTCTTC. Protein product: CASTYASGGADEQFF.

This sequence joins TRBV25-1 and TRBJ2-6; 7 positions match TRBD1. V shed 3 bases and J 1 base; nucleotides not matched to a gene: 6. The CDR3 has 17 residues. The V gene's germline CDR1 is MGHDK and CDR2 SYGVNS. The CDR3 region has the DNA TGTGCCAGCAGTGAGGACAGGATGTTTTCTGGGGCCAACGTCCTGACTTTC. This translates into CASSEDRMFSGANVLTF.

The rearrangement links TRBV29-1 to TRBJ2-3; unclear D gene. V gave up 4 bases and J gave up 0 bases, with 8 bases separating them. Germline CDR1 SQVTM, CDR2 ANQGSEA. CDR3 length: 13 amino acids. CDR3 region: CSVVPDSTDTQYF. CDR3 DNA sequence: TGCAGCGTTGTCCCCGACAGCACAGATACGCAGTATTTT.

The V gene is TRBV28, the J gene TRBJ2-7; 7 bases map to TRBD2. The CDR3 is made up of 15 amino acids. Germline CDR1 MDHEN, CDR2 SYDVKM. V dropped 6 bases and J dropped 0; count of bases not matched to a gene: 8. The CDR3 is CASSTPGGISYEQYF. As DNA, the CDR3 is TGTGCCAGCAGCACCCCGGGGGGAATCTCCTACGAGCAGTACTTC.

The CDR3: CASSQEAKRGETQYF. Here the CDR3 DNA reads TGCGCCAGCAGCCAAGAGGCGAAGAGGGGGGAGACCCAGTACTTC. This chain uses TRBV4-3 with TRBJ2-5; D is possibly TRBD1 (6 bases). Deletions cut 0 bases from V and 5 bases from J, with 13 bases between. Germline V gene lookup returns CDR1 LGHNA and CDR2 YSLEER. CDR3 length equals 15 residues.

Only a few counts were recorded for this clone. CDR3 region: CAMGATLNEQYF. As DNA, the CDR3 is TGTGCCATGGGGGCTACACTTAACGAGCAGTACTTC. The V call is TRBV10-3, the J call TRBJ2-7; weak D call: TRBD1 (6 bases). Germline CDR1 is ENHRY and CDR2 is SYGVKD. This CDR3 has 12 residues. Deletions cut 9 bases from V and 5 bases from J, with 14 bases between.

This chain connects TRBV10-3 to TRBJ2-7; D may match TRBD1 or TRBD2 (5 bases each). The V end lost 0 bases, the J end lost 4 bases, and 13 bases lay between the germline ends. The CDR3 has 15 residues. Germline-derived CDR1 and CDR2 are ENHRY and SYGVKD. The CDR3 nucleotides read TGTGCCATCAGTGAGTCTGGGGGTTATAGTTACGAGCAGTACTTC. Translating it yields CAISESGGYSYEQYF.

CDR3 nucleotides: TGTGCCAGCAGCTCCGGGGGGGCCATTAATGAGCAGTTCTTC. Amino acids: CASSSGGAINEQFF. The V call is TRBV7-2, the J call TRBJ2-1, with TRBD2 matching 8 bases. J was trimmed by 7 bases and V by 4 bases; bases with no gene match: 6. The germline gives CDR1 SGHTA, CDR2 FQGNSA. This CDR3 is built from 14 residues.